Here is one T cell receptor (beta chain) with its context. The sample carries other DNA sequences with the same CDR3. The data are from a study of blood T cell repertoires in COVID-19. Study details: Some COVID-19 samples were acute and others convalescent; all came from the United States, Italy and Spain. PBMCs, B-cell-depleted T cells, or T cells provided the cDNA or gDNA that made up the material.

As processed by the authors: Estimation of nucleated cell counts relied on the amplification of reference gene primers. Libraries were prepared by immunoSEQ multiplex PCR; TCRdb keeps only in-frame clonotypes and omits some of them. V, J and clone size are taken as reported in that table, and D and trimming were inferred from the DNA itself. The table lists 150,000 to 200,000 clones, around 90% of them singletons, with 0.53% in the top ten. Germline V gene data show CDR1 as MNHEY and CDR2 as SMNVEV (reference sequence). V lost 2 bases and J 4 bases, leaving 6 bases between the germline ends. The CDR3 is 13 residues long.

The chain employs TRBV27 and TRBJ2-1; possibly TRBD2 for D (5 bases). Sequenced: peripheral blood. This clonotype originated in a man in his fifties with acute or convalescent COVID-19. CDR3 nucleotides: TGTGCCAGCAGTTTAGCGGGTTACAATGAGCAGTTCTTC. Translating gives CASSLAGYNEQFF.